The 27 T cell receptor beta chains in this list originate from one sample, sequenced in a study of a mutant IDH1 vaccine in newly diagnosed glioma. The repertoire was sequenced with immunoSEQ multiplex PCR; TCRdb's copy has only in-frame clones and lacks some. The repertoire includes 40,000 or so clones, 70% to 85% of them detected once, and around 20% sits in the top ten. These receptors have no known antigen. Specified time point: week 47, end of study. Doses consisted of 300 ug of mutant IDH1 20-mer peptide each, paired with topical imiquimod. Here the sequenced sample was PBMCs, taken from a glioma patient whose treatment included an IDH1 peptide vaccine. Receptors originate from a man between 18 and 35 years old with glioma. Some clones in this sample may be carry-over from other donors' samples.

V usage is TRBV5-4 and J usage is TRBJ1-5; maybe TRBD1 (5 bases). This CDR3 has 12 residues. V dropped 6 bases and J dropped 8 bases, with 12 bases sitting between them. CDR1 and CDR2 from the germline V gene are SGHNT and YYREEE (reference sequence). The DNA of the CDR3 is TGTGCCAGCATCCTACCCAGGGAGCCCCAGCATTTT. Its translation is CASILPREPQHF.

This clone is medium-sized (0.01 to 0.1%) within its sample. The genes are TRBV4-3 and TRBJ2-5; D ambiguous. Germline CDR1 LGHNA, CDR2 YSLEER. The CDR3 totals 15 residues. The V end was cut by 0 bases, the J end by 2 bases, with 10 bases between. The CDR3 sequence is CASSQDLAGQETQYF. DNA for the CDR3: TGCGCCAGCAGCCAAGATTTGGCAGGACAAGAGACCCAGTACTTC.

CDR3: CASSEDRDGNTGELFF. The CDR3 DNA reads TGCGCCAGCAGTGAGGACCGGGACGGTAACACCGGGGAGCTGTTTTTT. V gene TRBV10-1 combines with J gene TRBJ2-2; D may match TRBD1 or TRBD2 (5 bases each). V was shortened by 2 bases and J by 2 bases, with 12 bases between the two germline ends. The CDR3 has 16 amino acids. The germline V gene has CDR1 WNHNN and CDR2 SYGVQD (reference sequence).

This clone was observed once. The chain recombines TRBV5-4 with TRBJ1-6; D unresolved. CDR1 is SGHNT, CDR2 YYREEE, per germline (reference sequence). Trimming took off 4 bases at V and 2 bases at J, with 19 bases between the two ends. The CDR3 consists of 18 residues. CDR3 in amino acids: CASSLTDLSRAYNSPLHF. The CDR3 DNA sequence: TGTGCCAGCAGCCTAACGGACCTTTCTAGGGCCTATAATTCACCCCTCCACTTT.

CDR3: CASTWSGRADYGYTF. DNA of the CDR3: TGTGCCAGCACGTGGTCGGGCAGGGCAGACTATGGCTACACCTTC. This chain connects TRBV28 to TRBJ1-2; D possibly corresponds to TRBD1 (5 bases). Trimming removed 7 bases from V and 3 bases from J, with 18 bases in between. The V gene's germline CDR1 is MDHEN and CDR2 SYDVKM. The CDR3 spans 15 residues.

This chain connects TRBV9 to TRBJ2-5; 7 bases are shared with TRBD1. Germline loops: CDR1 SGDLS, CDR2 YYNGEE. This CDR3 region has 14 residues. The V gene end was trimmed by 2 bases and the J gene end by 2 bases; junction bases not matched to a gene: 3. The CDR3 loop is CASSVTGLQETQYF. The CDR3 DNA is TGTGCCAGCAGCGTGACAGGGCTACAAGAGACCCAGTACTTC.

On this clone itself: A junction boundary mismatches the germline segment, possibly from a read error. The chain carries TRBV7-7 and TRBJ2-7; D uncertain. The CDR3 runs to 15 residues. CDR1 and CDR2 from the germline V gene are SSHAT and FNYEAQ (reference sequence). The CDR3: CASSLAETPTYEQYF. The CDR3 nucleotides are TGTGCTAGCAGCTTAGCTGAGACACCCACCTACGAGCAGTACTTC.

V gene TRBV6-5 combines with J gene TRBJ1-1, with 7 nucleotides matching TRBD1. Germline V gene data show CDR1 as MNHEY and CDR2 as SVGAGI. The CDR3 spans 15 residues. V gave up 7 bases and J gave up 0 bases; unmatched junction bases: 8. CDR3 coding DNA: TGTGCCAGCACCTCGTTCGACAGGGTGAACACTGAAGCTTTCTTT. Protein: CASTSFDRVNTEAFF.

The chain combines TRBV7-6 with TRBJ1-4; 7 bases map to TRBD1. The junction had 7 bases not matched to a gene; V was cut back by 4 bases and J by 5 bases. CDR1 SGHVS and CDR2 FNYEAQ come from the germline V gene. CDR3 length equals 15 residues. The CDR3 loop reads CASSSRQGLNEKLFF. As DNA, the CDR3 is TGTGCCAGCAGCTCTAGACAGGGATTAAATGAAAAACTGTTTTTT.

The J gene is TRBJ1-4, the V gene TRBV18; D is uncertain. The germline V gene has CDR1 KGHSH and CDR2 LQKENI. V was trimmed by 2 bases and J by 4 bases, leaving 5 bases between them. The CDR3 extends over 13 amino acids. CDR3 in DNA: TGTGCCAGCTCACCAAACAGTAATGAAAAACTGTTTTTT. Its translation: CASSPNSNEKLFF.

The V call is TRBV4-3, the J call TRBJ1-1, with a weak D call TRBD1 (6 bases). Germline V gives CDR1 LGHNA, CDR2 YSLEER. This CDR3 region has 15 residues. The ends were cut back, 0 bases at V and 1 base at J, with 9 bases in the middle. The CDR3 nucleotides are TGCGCCAGCAGCCAAGACTCACAGGGGAACACTGAAGCTTTCTTT. Encoded protein: CASSQDSQGNTEAFF.

The chain carries TRBV6-5 and TRBJ1-1, with no clear D. V was clipped by 0 bases and J by 0 bases, with 8 bases between them. CDR1 is MNHEY and CDR2 is SVGAGI in the germline V gene. There are 15 residues in the CDR3. The CDR3 DNA reads TGTGCCAGCAGTTACTCGGGAGTCCTGAACACTGAAGCTTTCTTT. Translating gives CASSYSGVLNTEAFF.

The chain has TRBV29-1 and TRBJ2-7; no firm D call. V was trimmed by 1 base and J by 2 bases, leaving 9 bases between them. From germline, CDR1 is SQVTM and CDR2 ANQGSEA. The CDR3 extends over 13 amino acids. This chain's CDR3 is CSVEGELTYEQYF. CDR3 DNA sequence: TGCAGCGTTGAAGGGGAACTCACCTACGAGCAGTACTTC.

The chain joins TRBV4-1 to TRBJ1-4; 9 bases fit TRBD1. This CDR3 has 19 residues. V lost 1 base, J lost 6 bases, and 15 bases stayed unmatched. Germline values: CDR1 MGHRA, CDR2 YSYEKL. CDR3 coding DNA: TGCGCCAGCAGCCAAGCCCTGGGACAGGGTGTCAGGCAGGATGAAAAACTGTTTTTT. This codes for CASSQALGQGVRQDEKLFF.

This clone was observed a handful of times. This rearrangement joins TRBV6-5 to TRBJ1-1, with D hard to call. The CDR3 has 15 amino acids. Germline CDR1 reads MNHEY; CDR2 reads SVGAGI. V shed 2 bases and J shed 1 base, with 11 bases lying between them. CDR3 sequence (DNA): TGTGCCAGCAGTTACGGGGATCTGGGGAACACTGAAGCTTTCTTT. The encoded protein is CASSYGDLGNTEAFF.

V gene TRBV29-1 combines with J gene TRBJ2-1; 10 bases align to TRBD2. The length of the CDR3 is 13 residues. Trimming removed 4 bases from V and 6 bases from J; junction bases left unmatched: 3. Germline lookup yields CDR1 SQVTM and CDR2 ANQGSEA. The DNA for the CDR3 is TGCAGCGTTGGTACTAGCGGGATCAATGAGCAGTTCTTC. This encodes CSVGTSGINEQFF.

The chain combines TRBV19 with TRBJ2-1, with TRBD2 as a possible D gene (6 bases). Trimming left V 3 bases short and J 9 bases short, with 15 bases between. The length of the CDR3 is 14 residues. Germline CDR1 and CDR2: LNHDA and SQIVND (reference sequence). CDR3 DNA sequence: TGTGCCAGTAGTATCCCTTCCCCCGGGGGTGAGCAGTTCTTC. Its translation: CASSIPSPGGEQFF.

This clone was picked up a small number of times. V is TRBV9 and J is TRBJ1-4, with 7 nucleotides matching TRBD1. V lost 4 bases and J lost 8; bases outside the gene matches: 11. CDR1 and CDR2 (germline): SGDLS, YYNGEE. The CDR3 sequence is 15 residues long. The CDR3 is CASSPRQGRNEKLFF. In nucleotides, the CDR3 is TGTGCCAGCAGCCCCCGACAGGGACGGAACGAAAAACTGTTTTTT.

V gene TRBV6-5 combines with J gene TRBJ2-7; TRBD2 agrees at 12 bases. Losses at the gene ends were 5 bases for V and 4 bases for J; bases not matched to a gene: 6. Germline V gene lookup returns CDR1 MNHEY and CDR2 SVGAGI. The CDR3 sequence is 15 residues long. Here the CDR3 DNA reads TGTGCCAGCAGTCCCCTAGCGGGAGGGAGGTACGAGCAGTACTTC. It codes for CASSPLAGGRYEQYF.

The rearrangement uses TRBV6-4 and TRBJ1-4, with 8 bases aligning to TRBD1. Looked up from germline, CDR1 is MRHNA and CDR2 is SNTAGT. The V and J ends lost 8 bases and 4 bases, in that order; junction bases with no gene match: 6. The CDR3 is 14 residues long. CDR3 in DNA: TGTGCCAGCCCCCGGGACAGGCATAATGAAAAACTGTTTTTT. Protein sequence: CASPRDRHNEKLFF.

This clone was detected only a few times. The chain is built from TRBV30 and TRBJ1-4, with a tentative D call TRBD1 (5 bases). V lost 4 bases and J lost 2, with 8 bases in between. The CDR3 is made up of 13 amino acids. CDR1 is GTSNPN and CDR2 is SVGIG in the germline V gene (reference sequence). The CDR3 DNA sequence: TGTGCCTGGAAGGGACGGACTAATGAAAAACTGTTTTTT. It translates to CAWKGRTNEKLFF.

CDR3: CASSLAGVHTIYF. The CDR3 bases are TGTGCCAGCAGCTTAGCGGGGGTACACACCATATATTTT. The chain recombines TRBV7-2 with TRBJ1-3, with D perhaps TRBD1 (5 bases). Trimming removed 0 bases at V and 8 bases at J, with 8 bases between. Per germline, CDR1 SGHTA and CDR2 FQGNSA. The CDR3 totals 13 residues.

In this sample, this clone turned up once. The V gene is TRBV11-1, the J gene TRBJ1-1, with TRBD1 matching 11 bases. CDR3 length equals 15 residues. Germline V gene lookup returns CDR1 SGHAT and CDR2 FQDESV (reference sequence). V lost 1 base, J lost 4 bases, and 2 bases stayed unmatched. The CDR3 loop is CASSLEGQGGTEAFF. DNA for the CDR3: TGTGCCAGCAGCTTAGAGGGACAGGGGGGCACTGAAGCTTTCTTT. The whole variable domain, remainder taken from reference TRBV11-1 and TRBJ1-1, is EAEVAQSPRYKITEKSQAVAFWCDPISGHATLYWYRQILGQGPELLVQFQDESVVDDSQLPKDRFSAERLKGVDSTLKIQPAELGDSAMYLCASSLEGQGGTEAFFGQGTRLTVV.

This clone was seen just once. The chain recombines TRBV7-6 with TRBJ2-7; D not certain. Germline-derived CDR1 and CDR2 are SGHVS and FNYEAQ. The CDR3 sequence is 14 residues long. V lost 1 base, J lost 3 bases, and 10 bases lay in between. CDR3 protein: CASSLGGRSYEQYF. For the CDR3, the DNA is TGTGCCAGCAGCTTAGGTGGGCGGAGCTACGAGCAGTACTTC.

This clone was seen more than once but under ten times. V is TRBV6-5 and J is TRBJ1-1, with D perhaps TRBD1 (5 bases). Germline CDR1 MNHEY, CDR2 SVGAGI. The CDR3 totals 14 residues. The germline V and J ends were trimmed by 2 bases and 6 bases, with 13 bases remaining between them. The CDR3 sequence: CASSYGQGRAEAFF. The DNA of the CDR3 is TGTGCCAGCAGTTACGGGCAGGGCCGCGCTGAAGCTTTCTTT.

The rearrangement joins TRBV19 to TRBJ2-7, with a possible D match to TRBD1 (6 bases). Trimming pared 8 bases from V and 3 bases from J, leaving 14 bases between. Germline CDR1 and CDR2: LNHDA and SQIVND (reference sequence). The CDR3 has 13 amino acids. CDR3 protein: CASQDSSGYEQYF. The CDR3 DNA follows: TGTGCCAGTCAGGACAGCTCGGGCTACGAGCAGTACTTC.

The chain is built from TRBV11-2 and TRBJ1-5; maybe TRBD1 (6 bases). V lost 0 bases and J lost 5, with 11 bases in between. Looked up from germline, CDR1 is SGHAT and CDR2 is FQNNGV. CDR3 length: 15 amino acids. CDR3 loop: CASSLEKAGDQPQHF. Written as DNA, the CDR3 is TGTGCCAGCAGCTTAGAAAAGGCAGGGGATCAGCCCCAGCATTTT.